Here is one T cell receptor beta chain with its context. Its antigen is currently unknown. This record belongs to a study of cytomegalovirus exposure and HLA in healthy donors. General study findings and limits: Later work found that TCR association rates differed between HLA loci; DRB1 had the most and HLA-C the fewest. Earlier analysis yielded a pattern in which most TCR beta V segments were productive about 87% or about 30% of the time.

With V trimmed by 7 bases and J by 5 bases, 7 bases remained unmatched. The CDR3 totals 15 residues. The V gene's germline CDR1 is SNHLY and CDR2 FYNNEI. In the PCR, 60 Vbeta and 13 Jbeta primers were used. The method was immunoSEQ multiplex PCR; TCRdb's version includes in-frame clones alone and lacks a portion of them. The table lists about 110,000 clones, around 77% of them singletons. The sequence came from a male donor in good health and CMV-seronegative. Sequenced material: PBMCs. The chain is built from TRBV2 and TRBJ2-2; 10 bases are shared with TRBD2. CDR3 sequence (DNA): TGTGCCAGCACCGCTAGCGGGAGTTGGACCGGGGAGCTGTTTTTT. Its protein product is CASTASGSWTGELFF.